The 27 T cell receptor beta chains below were found in one sample sequenced in a study of cytomegalovirus exposure and HLA in healthy donors. PCR employed 60 Vbeta and 13 Jbeta primers. The protocol was immunoSEQ multiplex PCR, while the TCRdb copy is restricted to in-frame clones and leaves out a portion. The sample has about 160,000 clones; approximately 73% are singletons. Sequencing was done on a sample of PBMCs. Receptors originate from a man aged 50 to 59 in good health and CMV-seronegative.

This clone was seen only a few times. The chain joins TRBV4-3 to TRBJ2-6; perhaps TRBD1 as D (5 bases). This CDR3 comprises 18 residues. Trimming removed 4 bases at V and 4 bases at J, with 20 bases between. Germline values: CDR1 LGHNA, CDR2 YSLEER. The CDR3 protein is CASSPHGQGAIGANVLTF. Written as DNA, the CDR3 is TGCGCCAGCAGCCCCCATGGGCAGGGTGCGATCGGGGCCAACGTCCTGACTTTC.

This clone has more than one count but fewer than ten. The chain uses TRBV27 and TRBJ1-1; D may be TRBD1 (5 bases). With 1 base removed from V and 0 bases from J, the gap between germline ends came to 15 bases. The CDR3 totals 17 residues. CDR1 is MNHEY and CDR2 is SMNVEV in the germline V gene (reference sequence). DNA for the CDR3: TGTGCCAGCAGTTTATTTGCGTCGGGACTCATGAACACTGAAGCTTTCTTT. Translation gives CASSLFASGLMNTEAFF.

The chain uses TRBV7-6 and TRBJ2-5; no clear D. The J call may be faulty, since TRBJ2-7 better matches the DNA end. Germline V gene lookup returns CDR1 SGHVS and CDR2 FNYEAQ. The CDR3 covers 12 residues. The CDR3 here is CASSPSSYEQYF. For the CDR3, the DNA is TGTGCCAGCAGCCCTAGCTCCTACGAGCAGTACTTC.

This sequence joins TRBV25-1 and TRBJ2-1; a weak D match, TRBD1 (6 bases). Germline V gene sequence: CDR1 MGHDK, CDR2 SYGVNS. V dropped 2 bases and J dropped 7 bases, with 15 bases sitting between them. This CDR3 region has 15 residues. As DNA, the CDR3 is TGTGCCAGCAGTGAAGGGCACAGGGCACGGAATGAGCAGTTCTTC. It yields the protein CASSEGHRARNEQFF.

The chain recombines TRBV7-2 with TRBJ1-5; D gene uncertain. There are 16 residues in the CDR3. Between the trimmed V and J ends, which lost 4 bases and 0 bases, there was a span of 13 bases. CDR1 SGHTA and CDR2 FQGNSA come from the germline V gene. CDR3 bases: TGTGCCAGCAGCTGGAAGATCACAGATAGCAATCAGCCCCAGCATTTT. Translating it yields CASSWKITDSNQPQHF.

The chain employs TRBV7-9 and TRBJ2-3; 9 positions agree with TRBD1. J lost 4 bases, V lost 1 base, and 6 bases had no gene match. This CDR3 has 16 amino acids. Germline V gene data show CDR1 as SEHNR and CDR2 as FQNEAQ (reference sequence). CDR3 sequence reads: CASSLGGQGNADTQYF. The CDR3 region has the DNA TGTGCCAGCAGCTTAGGGGGACAGGGAAATGCAGATACGCAGTATTTT.

The chain links TRBV5-1 to TRBJ2-2; D is uncertain. The V gene's germline CDR1 is SGHRS and CDR2 YFSETQ. This CDR3 has 12 residues. The V end was cut by 4 bases, the J end by 2 bases, with 3 bases between. The DNA for the CDR3 is TGCGCCAGCAGCCAAAACACCGGGGAGCTGTTTTTT. Its protein is CASSQNTGELFF.

The chain joins TRBV28 to TRBJ1-1; 7 bases are a match to TRBD1. V lost 6 bases, J lost 11 bases, and 12 bases stayed unmatched. Germline V gene data show CDR1 as MDHEN and CDR2 as SYDVKM. CDR3 length: 13 residues. CDR3 in amino acids: CASSITGVTSAFF. In DNA, the CDR3 is TGTGCCAGCAGCATCACAGGGGTGACATCGGCTTTCTTT.

This clone showed up many times. The chain is built from TRBV7-9 and TRBJ2-7, with TRBD1 identical over 9 bases. CDR1 and CDR2 from the germline V gene are SEHNR and FQNEAQ (reference sequence). This CDR3 region has 16 residues. The V gene end was trimmed by 3 bases and the J gene end by 6 bases; junction bases not matched to a gene: 12. CDR3 nucleotide sequence: TGTGCCAGCAGCTTGCGACTACAGGGGGCATTGGGCGAGCAGTACTTC. Its translation: CASSLRLQGALGEQYF. The full variable domain, with the rest looked up from reference TRBV7-9 and TRBJ2-7, is DTGVSQNPRHKITKRGQNVTFRCDPISEHNRLYWYRQTLGQGPEFLTYFQNEAQLEKSRLLSDRFSAERPKGSFSTLEIQRTEQGDSAMYLCASSLRLQGALGEQYFGPGTRLTVT.

The chain recombines TRBV6-5 with TRBJ1-2; 8 bases agree with TRBD1. CDR1 and CDR2 from the germline V gene are MNHEY and SVGAGI. This CDR3 has 14 residues. V lost 7 bases to trimming and J lost 8 bases; unmatched junction nucleotides: 12. As DNA, the CDR3 is TGTGCCAGCACTACCTCAGGGGGCGCGCTAGGCTACACCTTC. It codes for CASTTSGGALGYTF.

The chain couples TRBV18 to TRBJ1-5; 7 bases match TRBD1. The CDR3 is 14 residues long. V shed 4 bases, J shed 5 bases, and the junction held 5 bases outside the gene matches. Germline V gene lookup returns CDR1 KGHSH and CDR2 LQKENI. The CDR3 bases are TGTGCCAGCTCACTGACAGGGAAAGATCAGCCCCAGCATTTT. As protein: CASSLTGKDQPQHF. Together with reference TRBV18 and TRBJ1-5, the CDR3 gives the full variable domain: NAGVMQNPRHLVRRRGQEARLRCSPMKGHSHVYWYRQLPEEGLKFMVYLQKENIIDESGMPKERFSAEFPKEGPSILRIQQVVRGDSAAYFCASSLTGKDQPQHFGDGTRLSIL.

The chain joins TRBV5-8 to TRBJ1-1; possibly TRBD1 for D (6 bases). Germline V gene sequence: CDR1 SGHTS, CDR2 YDEGEE. This CDR3 has 13 amino acids. Trimming left V 6 bases short and J 0 bases short, with 9 bases between. The CDR3 nucleotides read TGTGCCAGCAAAACAGGGATGAACACTGAAGCTTTCTTT. Amino acid sequence: CASKTGMNTEAFF. Full variable domain (rest looked up from reference TRBV5-8 and TRBJ1-1): EAGVTQSPTHLIKTRGQQATLRCSPISGHTSVYWYQQALGLGLQFLLWYDEGEERNRGNFPPRFSGRQFPNYSSELNVNALELEDSALYLCASKTGMNTEAFFGQGTRLTVV.

V and J are TRBV5-1 and TRBJ2-3; 15 bases align to TRBD2. The CDR3 runs 17 residues. With V trimmed by 3 bases and J by 4 bases, 6 bases remained unmatched. Germline V lookup: CDR1 SGHRS, CDR2 YFSETQ. This CDR3 reads CASSSGLAGGRPDTQYF. The CDR3 DNA sequence: TGCGCCAGCAGCTCTGGACTAGCGGGGGGGCGACCAGATACGCAGTATTTT.

In the case of this clone: Compared with germline, one end of the junction differs, possibly owing to a read error. The V gene is TRBV4-2, the J gene TRBJ2-7; possible D gene TRBD1, 6 bases. The germline V gene has CDR1 LGHNA and CDR2 YNFKEQ. The CDR3 contains 13 residues. Here the CDR3 reads CASSQGTVGERYF. CDR3 coding DNA: TGTGCCAGCAGCCAAGGGACAGTCGGTGAGCGGTACTTC.

This clone was seen at least ten times. The chain links TRBV11-2 to TRBJ2-7; a weak D match, TRBD1 (5 bases). V gave up 2 bases and J gave up 4 bases, with 9 bases separating them. This CDR3 is built from 13 residues. Germline loops: CDR1 SGHAT, CDR2 FQNNGV. This CDR3 reads CASSLQTAYEQYF. In nucleotides, the CDR3 is TGTGCCAGCAGCTTACAGACAGCTTACGAGCAGTACTTC.

This chain links TRBV5-1 with TRBJ2-1, with 8 positions matching TRBD2. From germline, CDR1 is SGHRS and CDR2 YFSETQ. J gave up 4 bases and V 5 bases, and 14 bases lay outside the gene matches. The CDR3 length is 17 residues. This CDR3 is CASRGLAGEEAYNEQFF. The CDR3 nucleotides read TGCGCCAGCAGAGGGCTAGCGGGCGAAGAAGCTTACAATGAGCAGTTCTTC.

Written as DNA, the CDR3 is TGTGCCAGCAGCGTAGTGGAGGGAATGCGTGGCTACACCTTC. Encoded protein: CASSVVEGMRGYTF. V and J are TRBV9 and TRBJ1-2; D unclear. V was trimmed by 0 bases and J by 7 bases, leaving 13 bases between them. Germline CDR1 is SGDLS and CDR2 is YYNGEE. CDR3 length: 14 residues.

The V call is TRBV19, the J call TRBJ2-7; 11 nucleotides align to TRBD1. Germline CDR1 LNHDA, CDR2 SQIVND (reference sequence). V trimming: 6 bases; J trimming: 4 bases; junction bases outside the gene matches: 11. This CDR3 is 16 amino acids long. The CDR3 sequence: CASSKPRTGGSYEQYF. CDR3 in DNA: TGTGCCAGTAGCAAACCTAGGACAGGGGGCTCTTACGAGCAGTACTTC.

The CDR3 bases are TGCGCCAGCAGCTTAGAGCAGGGCGAAGTTGGTTCACCCCTCCACTTT. This sequence encodes CASSLEQGEVGSPLHF. The chain carries TRBV5-1 and TRBJ1-6; D is possibly TRBD1 (5 bases). The CDR3 length is 16 residues. Between the trimmed V and J ends, which lost 2 bases and 9 bases, there was a span of 18 bases. Germline CDR1 SGHRS, CDR2 YFSETQ.

This clone was seen a single time. V usage is TRBV7-2 and J usage is TRBJ2-7; 8 bases fit TRBD1. The CDR3 has 19 residues. In germline, CDR1 is SGHTA, CDR2 FQGNSA. Trimming cost V 6 bases and J 1 base; bases outside gene matches: 20. The CDR3 coding sequence is TGTGCCAGCAGTCCTAGCCGGGACAGGATCTATGGTGGATCCTACGAGCAGTACTTC. Protein sequence: CASSPSRDRIYGGSYEQYF.

The chain employs TRBV11-2 and TRBJ1-5; a weak D match, TRBD1 (5 bases). The CDR3 spans 16 residues. Germline CDR1 reads SGHAT; CDR2 reads FQNNGV. With 0 bases removed from V and 3 bases from J, the gap between germline ends came to 12 bases. In DNA form, the CDR3 reads TGTGCCAGCAGCTTAGATGCTGCAGGGTACAATCAGCCCCAGCATTTT. It yields the protein CASSLDAAGYNQPQHF.

Concerning this clone: One end of the junction is discordant with germline, which a read error may explain. This chain uses TRBV29-1 with TRBJ2-7; no definite D call. Looked up from germline, CDR1 is SQVTM and CDR2 is ANQGSEA. The CDR3 runs 11 residues. CDR3 in DNA: TGCAGCGTAGAAGGCAGGAACGAGCAGTACTTC. As protein: CSVEGRNEQYF.

The gene calls are TRBV7-9 and TRBJ1-4; D is ambiguous. The V gene's germline CDR1 is SEHNR and CDR2 FQNEAQ (reference sequence). This CDR3 has 15 amino acids. V shed 4 bases and J shed 0 bases, with 9 bases lying between them. The CDR3 DNA reads TGTGCCAGCAGCTCCCCGCGGCCAACTAATGAAAAACTGTTTTTT. Residues: CASSSPRPTNEKLFF.

This chain uses TRBV6-5 with TRBJ2-5; the match to TRBD2 covers 7 bases. The junction had 5 bases not matched to a gene; V was cut back by 2 bases and J by 5 bases. CDR3 length: 14 amino acids. Germline CDR1 MNHEY, CDR2 SVGAGI. DNA of the CDR3: TGTGCCAGCAGTTACGTGGGGGGGACGGAGACCCAGTACTTC. Residues: CASSYVGGTETQYF.

The chain recombines TRBV18 with TRBJ2-5; D remains unclear. Gene TRBJ2-7 matches the end of the DNA better, so the J call may be wrong. This CDR3 has 15 residues. Germline loops: CDR1 KGHSH, CDR2 LQKENI. CDR3 amino acids: CASSPAAMVTSEQYF. The CDR3 nucleotides are TGTGCCAGCTCACCAGCGGCGATGGTAACCAGCGAGCAGTACTTC.

The chain links TRBV5-1 to TRBJ2-7; 7 bases line up with TRBD1. In germline, CDR1 is SGHRS, CDR2 YFSETQ. The V segment lost 2 bases and the J segment 2 bases; nucleotides outside the gene matches: 4. CDR3 size: 14 residues. This CDR3 is CASSFSGGTYEQYF. In nucleotides, the CDR3 is TGCGCCAGCAGCTTCTCAGGGGGAACCTACGAGCAGTACTTC.

The rearrangement uses TRBV7-9 and TRBJ2-1, with a possible D match to TRBD2 (7 bases). Deletions cut 3 bases from V and 2 bases from J, with 14 bases between. The V gene's germline CDR1 is SEHNR and CDR2 FQNEAQ (reference sequence). CDR3 length: 16 amino acids. CDR3 sequence (DNA): TGTGCCAGCAGCTTTACCGGGGGGCGAACCTACAATGAGCAGTTCTTC. Protein: CASSFTGGRTYNEQFF.